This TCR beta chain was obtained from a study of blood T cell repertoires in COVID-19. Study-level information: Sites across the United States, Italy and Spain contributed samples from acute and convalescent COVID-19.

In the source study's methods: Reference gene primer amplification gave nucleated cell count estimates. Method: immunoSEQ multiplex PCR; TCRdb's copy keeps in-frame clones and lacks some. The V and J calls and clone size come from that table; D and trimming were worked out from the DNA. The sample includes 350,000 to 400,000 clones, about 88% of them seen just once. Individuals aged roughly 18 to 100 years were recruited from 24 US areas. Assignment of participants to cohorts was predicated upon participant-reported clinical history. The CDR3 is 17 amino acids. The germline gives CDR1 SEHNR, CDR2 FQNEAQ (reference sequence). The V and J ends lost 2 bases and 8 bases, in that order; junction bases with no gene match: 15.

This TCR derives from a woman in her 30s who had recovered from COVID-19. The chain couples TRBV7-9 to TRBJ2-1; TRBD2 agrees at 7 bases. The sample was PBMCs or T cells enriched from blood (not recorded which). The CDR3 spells CASSLRVGRGGFDEQFF. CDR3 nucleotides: TGTGCCAGCAGCTTACGGGTGGGGAGGGGAGGTTTCGATGAGCAGTTCTTC.